What follows are 32 T cell receptor beta chains derived from one specimen sequenced in a study of blood T cell repertoires in COVID-19. The data were produced by immunoSEQ multiplex PCR, yet TCRdb's version contains in-frame clones alone and is incomplete. The sample shows around 260,000 clones, 80% to 90% of them seen only once. Sequences were obtained from peripheral blood. These receptors all stem from an older woman with COVID-19, enrolled during active disease.

This chain joins TRBV3-1 (or the pseudogene TRBV3-2) and TRBJ1-5; D is unresolved. The CDR3 has 14 amino acids. Germline V lookup: CDR1 LGHDT, CDR2 YNNKEL (reference sequence). The V gene lost 0 bases and the J gene lost 5 bases, with 8 bases spanning the gap. The CDR3 bases are TGTGCCAGCAGCCAAGATCTCGCGGATCAGCCCCAGCATTTT. It is translated as CASSQDLADQPQHF.

J is TRBJ2-1 and V is TRBV30; D uncertain. CDR3 length equals 11 residues. The V gene's germline CDR1 is GTSNPN and CDR2 SVGIG (reference sequence). Trimming removed 4 bases at V and 7 bases at J, with 8 bases between. The DNA for the CDR3 is TGTGCCTGGACCCCCGGGAATGAGCAGTTCTTC. Its translation: CAWTPGNEQFF.

This clone occurred once. This chain connects TRBV30 to TRBJ1-5, with D possibly TRBD1 on 5 matching bases. Germline V gene data show CDR1 as GTSNPN and CDR2 as SVGIG (reference sequence). Trimming stripped 4 bases from V and 6 bases from J, with 16 bases between. CDR3 length equals 14 residues. This chain's CDR3 is CAWNRGVGSQPQHF. In DNA form, the CDR3 reads TGTGCCTGGAATCGGGGCGTCGGGAGTCAGCCCCAGCATTTT.

This chain joins TRBV7-9 and TRBJ2-2; tentatively, D is TRBD2 (6 bases). CDR3 length: 14 residues. Germline assignment: CDR1 SEHNR and CDR2 FQNEAQ (reference sequence). V was trimmed by 2 bases and J by 7 bases, leaving 11 bases between them. DNA of the CDR3: TGTGCCAGCAGCTTAACGGGGGAAGGCGGGGAGCTGTTTTTT. Translation: CASSLTGEGGELFF.

The table lists this clone with a count of one. This chain uses TRBV30 with TRBJ1-6, with D tentatively TRBD1 (5 bases). Trimming took 2 bases from V and 5 from J, leaving 13 bases between them. Per germline, CDR1 GTSNPN and CDR2 SVGIG (reference sequence). The CDR3 has 15 residues. CDR3 in amino acids: CAWSMGRANNSPLHF. The CDR3 bases are TGTGCCTGGAGTATGGGCAGGGCTAATAATTCACCCCTCCACTTT. Supplemented by reference TRBV30 and TRBJ1-6, the full variable domain reads SQTIHQWPATLVQPVGSPLSLECTVEGTSNPNLYWYRQAAGRGLQLLFYSVGIGQISSEVPQNLSASRPQDRQFILSSKKLLLSDSGFYLCAWSMGRANNSPLHFGNGTRLTVT.

This clone was recorded a few times. The rearrangement uses TRBV5-1 and TRBJ1-3; D is unresolved. The CDR3 extends over 14 amino acids. V lost 0 bases to trimming and J lost 2 bases, with 6 bases between them. Germline values: CDR1 SGHRS, CDR2 YFSETQ. CDR3: CASSLGSAGNTIYF. The CDR3 DNA reads TGCGCCAGCAGCTTGGGCAGCGCTGGAAACACCATATATTTT.

The rearrangement uses TRBV30 and TRBJ1-2; D unclear. CDR1 is GTSNPN, CDR2 SVGIG, per germline (reference sequence). Trimming pared 0 bases from V and 4 bases from J, leaving 15 bases between. CDR3 length: 15 residues. CDR3 region: CAWSVPERRGYGYTF. The CDR3 DNA reads as TGTGCCTGGAGTGTACCAGAAAGGCGAGGCTATGGCTACACCTTC.

The chain uses TRBV6-1 and TRBJ2-1; TRBD1 matches 9 bases. The trim removed 0 bases at V and 12 bases at J, leaving 3 bases unmatched. Per the germline V gene, CDR1 is MNHNS and CDR2 is SASEGT. This CDR3 spans 13 amino acids. DNA for the CDR3: TGTGCCAGCAGTGAAGCGGGACAGGGCTCGCAGTTCTTC. Protein product: CASSEAGQGSQFF.

This clone was observed a handful of times. This chain links TRBV7-3 with TRBJ2-2; the match to TRBD1 covers 7 bases. This CDR3 region has 15 residues. V lost 2 bases, J lost 0 bases, and 0 bases stayed unmatched. Germline loops: CDR1 SGHTA, CDR2 FQGTGA. The CDR3 region has the DNA TGTGCCAGCAGCTTACAGGGGGCGAACACCGGGGAGCTGTTTTTT. This gives the protein CASSLQGANTGELFF.

V gene TRBV21-1 combines with J gene TRBJ2-1; the listed D gene, TRBD1, was not tested against the DNA. TRBV21-1 is a documented pseudogene. This CDR3 spans 17 amino acids. The CDR3 region has the DNA TGTGCCAGCAGCAAGAAAGGCCCGCAACAGGGTACCAATGAGCAGTTCTTC. This gives the protein CASSKKGPQQGTNEQFF.

The V call is TRBV28, the J call TRBJ2-2; 9 bases map to TRBD1. The CDR3 length is 16 residues. Germline CDR1 reads MDHEN; CDR2 reads SYDVKM. The trim removed 1 base at V and 6 bases at J, leaving 6 bases unmatched. In DNA form, the CDR3 reads TGTGCCAGCAGTTTATATGGGACAGGGACTCCCGGGGAGCTGTTTTTT. Its translation: CASSLYGTGTPGELFF.

This rearrangement joins TRBV28 to TRBJ2-1; TRBD2 matches 8 bases. V lost 5 bases to trimming and J lost 12 bases; unmatched junction nucleotides: 3. The CDR3 is 11 residues long. CDR1 is MDHEN, CDR2 SYDVKM, per germline. The CDR3 reads CASSSSGTQFF. CDR3 bases: TGTGCCAGCAGTAGTAGCGGGACGCAGTTCTTC. The variable domain in full, with the rest retrieved from reference TRBV28 and TRBJ2-1, is DVKVTQSSRYLVKRTGEKVFLECVQDMDHENMFWYRQDPGLGLRLIYFSYDVKMKEKGDIPEGYSVSREKKERFSLILESASTNQTSMYLCASSSSGTQFFGPGTRLTVL.

This chain joins TRBV2 and TRBJ1-2; no clear D gene. The CDR3 covers 16 residues. CDR1 SNHLY and CDR2 FYNNEI come from the germline V gene. V lost 6 bases and J 3 bases, leaving 20 bases between the germline ends. CDR3 sequence reads: CASSESGRGFDYGYTF. As DNA, the CDR3 is TGTGCCAGCAGCGAAAGTGGGCGGGGATTCGACTATGGCTACACCTTC.

For the CDR3, the DNA is TGTGCCAGCAGTGACTCGGACGACAGGCTTAGTGGCTATGGCTACACCTTC. Translation: CASSDSDDRLSGYGYTF. The chain combines TRBV6-4 with TRBJ1-2; D is perhaps TRBD1 (6 bases). Trimming left V 0 bases short and J 4 bases short, with 18 bases between. This CDR3 has 17 residues. Per germline, CDR1 MRHNA and CDR2 SNTAGT.

This clone showed up just once. This CDR3 reads CASSFNPEGRGGYEQYF. The CDR3 DNA sequence: TGTGCCAGCAGCTTTAACCCAGAGGGACGGGGGGGCTACGAGCAGTACTTC. The rearrangement uses TRBV7-9 and TRBJ2-7, with TRBD2 matching over 8 bases. The CDR3 sequence is 17 residues long. Germline V gene data show CDR1 as SEHNR and CDR2 as FQNEAQ (reference sequence). The V segment lost 3 bases and the J segment 3 bases; nucleotides outside the gene matches: 13.

V is TRBV6-5 and J is TRBJ2-3; possible D gene TRBD2, 5 bases. Trimming removed 5 bases from V and 0 bases from J, with 9 bases in between. CDR3 length: 14 residues. In germline, CDR1 is MNHEY, CDR2 SVGAGI. The CDR3 DNA sequence: TGTGCCAGCAGTACGGACTTTAGCACAGATACGCAGTATTTT. This gives the protein CASSTDFSTDTQYF.

V and J are TRBV5-4 and TRBJ2-5; D not resolved. Trimming removed 0 bases at V and 2 bases at J, with 8 bases between. Germline V CDR1 and CDR2: SGHNT, YYREEE (reference sequence). The CDR3 runs to 14 residues. This chain's CDR3 is CASSLGFQQETQYF. In DNA form, the CDR3 reads TGTGCCAGCAGCTTGGGTTTCCAGCAAGAGACCCAGTACTTC.

The chain couples TRBV24-1 to TRBJ1-5; D not certain. Per the germline V gene, CDR1 is KGHDR and CDR2 is SFDVKD. The CDR3 runs to 11 residues. Trimming took 1 base from V and 11 from J, leaving 5 bases between them. The CDR3 DNA sequence: TGTGCCACCAGTGATTTAGTAGCCCAGCATTTT. Protein product: CATSDLVAQHF.

The chain links TRBV19 to TRBJ2-1; D might be TRBD2 (5 bases). The V end was cut by 6 bases, the J end by 8 bases, with 14 bases between. CDR1 and CDR2 from the germline V gene are LNHDA and SQIVND (reference sequence). This CDR3 has 13 residues. The CDR3 region is CASSSLAGHEQFF. CDR3 sequence (DNA): TGTGCCAGTAGCTCTCTAGCCGGGCATGAGCAGTTCTTC. Drawing the rest from reference TRBV19 and TRBJ2-1, the complete variable domain is DGGITQSPKYLFRKEGQNVTLSCEQNLNHDAMYWYRQDPGQGLRLIYYSQIVNDFQKGDIAEGYSVSREKKESFPLTVTSAQKNPTAFYLCASSSLAGHEQFFGPGTRLTVL.

The genes are TRBV3-1 (or the pseudogene TRBV3-2) and TRBJ1-3; D ambiguous. The CDR3 consists of 12 residues. Looked up from germline, CDR1 is LGHDT and CDR2 is YNNKEL (reference sequence). Trimming removed 5 bases at V and 5 bases at J, with 7 bases between. The CDR3 region has the DNA TGTGCCAGCAGCGACAATCGAAACACCATATATTTT. It is translated as CASSDNRNTIYF.

This clone has a single count. The rearrangement joins TRBV5-1 to TRBJ2-7, with D possibly matching TRBD2 (7 bases). The CDR3 contains 14 residues. The V gene lost 2 bases and the J gene lost 2 bases, with 11 bases spanning the gap. The germline gives CDR1 SGHRS, CDR2 YFSETQ. CDR3 residues: CASSLGGVPYEQYF. In DNA, the CDR3 is TGCGCCAGCAGCTTAGGGGGGGTTCCCTACGAGCAGTACTTC.

The V call is TRBV20-1, the J call TRBJ1-1; 9 nucleotides match TRBD1. The CDR3 length is 16 residues. Germline trimming cut 3 bases from V and 0 bases from J; bases unmatched to any gene: 8. CDR1 and CDR2 from the germline V gene are DFQATT and SNEGSKA (reference sequence). CDR3 region: CSASEPTGGMNTEAFF. The CDR3 coding sequence is TGCAGTGCTAGTGAACCGACAGGGGGAATGAACACTGAAGCTTTCTTT.

This clone was recorded only once. The germline gene is not matched at one end of the junction; a read error may be the cause. The chain joins TRBV19 to TRBJ2-5, with D possibly being TRBD2 (5 bases). Germline CDR1 and CDR2: LNHDA and SQIVND (reference sequence). CDR3 size: 15 residues. The CDR3 reads CASSVDYRYQETQYF. The DNA of the CDR3 is TGTGCCAGTAGTGTAGACTACCGATACCAAGAGACCCAGTACTTC.

This clone was seen once. The genes are TRBV9 and TRBJ1-2; D is unresolved. Per germline, CDR1 SGDLS and CDR2 YYNGEE. The CDR3 covers 15 residues. V was cut by 1 base and J by 6 bases, with 16 bases left in between. The CDR3 protein is CASSVRSLQVDGYTF. The CDR3 bases are TGTGCCAGCAGCGTAAGAAGTCTTCAGGTGGATGGCTACACCTTC.

This clone was recorded only once. The genes are TRBV11-3 and TRBJ2-1; maybe TRBD1 (5 bases). Trimming pared 5 bases from V and 8 bases from J, leaving 13 bases between. Germline CDR1 reads SGHNT; CDR2 reads YENEEA. The CDR3 consists of 13 residues. The CDR3 spells CASSGIRDDEQFF. The CDR3 nucleotides are TGTGCCAGCAGCGGAATCAGGGATGATGAGCAGTTCTTC.

This rearrangement joins TRBV18 to TRBJ2-1; D possibly corresponds to TRBD2 (6 bases). Germline loops: CDR1 KGHSH, CDR2 LQKENI. V was shortened by 2 bases and J by 6 bases, with 14 bases between the two germline ends. This CDR3 has 15 amino acids. The DNA for the CDR3 is TGTGCCAGCTCACCATCGGGGGTCGGAGGCAATGAGCAGTTCTTC. Its protein is CASSPSGVGGNEQFF.

The chain recombines TRBV10-2 with TRBJ1-5, with D perhaps TRBD1 (5 bases). Germline V lookup: CDR1 WSHSY, CDR2 SAAADI. This CDR3 spans 14 amino acids. V shed 6 bases and J shed 1 base, with 10 bases lying between them. CDR3 sequence (DNA): TGCGCCAGCAGCATTGACAGAAGCAATCAGCCCCAGCATTTT. As protein: CASSIDRSNQPQHF.

J is TRBJ1-3 and V is TRBV6-5; 8 bases fit TRBD1. After removal of 7 bases from V and 3 bases from J, the junction contained 5 bases not matched to a gene. The CDR3 runs to 14 residues. In germline, CDR1 is MNHEY, CDR2 SVGAGI. The CDR3 loop reads CASTSTGDGNTIYF. The DNA for the CDR3 is TGTGCCAGCACCTCGACAGGGGATGGAAACACCATATATTTT.

This clone was seen a handful of times. The V gene is TRBV20-1, the J gene TRBJ1-6; D remains unclear. Germline loops: CDR1 DFQATT, CDR2 SNEGSKA (reference sequence). The CDR3 totals 15 residues. V was clipped by 3 bases and J by 6 bases, with 15 bases between them. The CDR3 sequence: CSASVSGNFNSPLHF. CDR3 DNA sequence: TGCAGTGCTAGTGTTTCGGGGAATTTTAATTCACCCCTCCACTTT.

Here the CDR3 reads CASSLASSSDTQYF. DNA for the CDR3: TGCGCCAGCAGCTTGGCCAGTAGCTCAGATACGCAGTATTTT. The rearrangement joins TRBV5-1 to TRBJ2-3, with D unresolved. This CDR3 is built from 14 residues. Germline assignment: CDR1 SGHRS and CDR2 YFSETQ. V shed 0 bases and J shed 4 bases, with 9 bases lying between them.

The rearrangement joins TRBV30 to TRBJ2-7; no firm D call. Trimming took off 1 base at V and 2 bases at J, with 6 bases between the two ends. This CDR3 has 12 residues. Germline values: CDR1 GTSNPN, CDR2 SVGIG (reference sequence). CDR3 DNA: TGTGCCTGGAGTGCCCTCCCCTACGAGCAGTACTTC. The encoded protein is CAWSALPYEQYF.

V is TRBV6-5 and J is TRBJ1-1; D is ambiguous. V gave up 7 bases and J gave up 4 bases, with 13 bases separating them. CDR3 length: 13 amino acids. Germline V gene lookup returns CDR1 MNHEY and CDR2 SVGAGI. The CDR3 bases are TGTGCCAGCATGGAACAGTGGCGCACTGAAGCTTTCTTT. Translating it yields CASMEQWRTEAFF.